One and the same sample provided the 3 T cell receptor beta chains below, sequenced in a study of T cells in localized non-small cell lung cancer. Using immunoSEQ multiplex PCR, the repertoire was profiled, and TCRdb retains in-frame clones only, with some absent. The table lists some 27,000 clones, about 90% of them singletons, with approximately 2.7% in the top ten. The sequencing here drew on peripheral blood, taken before any cancer treatment. These TCRs come from a woman aged 18-49 years with stage I lung adenocarcinoma.

The gene calls are TRBV18 and TRBJ2-6; no clear D gene. The CDR3 length is 15 residues. From germline, CDR1 is KGHSH and CDR2 LQKENI. V lost 3 bases and J 0 bases, leaving 6 bases between the germline ends. Here the CDR3 DNA reads TGTGCCAGCTCACCGGCAATCTCTGGGGCCAACGTCCTGACTTTC. This sequence encodes CASSPAISGANVLTF. The full variable domain, in which reference TRBV18 and TRBJ2-6 provide the parts outside the CDR3, is NAGVMQNPRHLVRRRGQEARLRCSPMKGHSHVYWYRQLPEEGLKFMVYLQKENIIDESGMPKERFSAEFPKEGPSILRIQQVVRGDSAAYFCASSPAISGANVLTFGAGSRLTVL.

The rearrangement joins TRBV2 to TRBJ2-5; no clear D gene. V was pared by 3 bases and J by 2 bases, with 7 bases between. The CDR3 sequence is 13 residues long. Germline V lookup: CDR1 SNHLY, CDR2 FYNNEI. The CDR3 DNA sequence: TGTGCCAGCAGTGAGTCGCATCAAGAGACCCAGTACTTC. The encoded protein is CASSESHQETQYF.

The J gene is TRBJ2-1, the V gene TRBV21-1; the table's TRBD1 call for D was not verified on the DNA. TRBV21-1 is a listed pseudogene. This CDR3 spans 14 amino acids. In nucleotides, the CDR3 is TGTGCCAGCACCATCGGGGGACAGGGTGATGAGCAGTTCTTC. Protein: CASTIGGQGDEQFF.